Reported below is one T cell receptor (beta chain). Its antigen remains unknown. This sample stems from a study of T cell repertoires in cytomegalovirus infection. Study-level background: Recently identified HLA-C-restricted CMV epitopes and well-studied HLA-B-restricted CMV epitopes were used by the study. In public TCR beta signatures, there were indications of both CMV infection and matching HLA type.

The study, taken as a whole, reports: Of the TCR beta families, the public ones yielded a cumulative frequency that identified carriers of CMV plus the relevant HLA. CMV-specific TCR beta clonotypes restricted by HLA-C were the ones dominating the ex vivo response.

Via MiXCR, TCRdb re-called the reads, giving one row per CDR3 protein. This sample has approximately 1,000,000 distinct CDR3 sequences; around 30% occur once, and the top ten carry over 11%. V was clipped by 5 bases and J by 13 bases; unmatched bases: 6. This CDR3 spans 12 amino acids. In germline, CDR1 is LNHDA, CDR2 SQIVND (reference sequence). This clonotype was obtained from a human donor in good health (CMV status not recorded). Some clones in this sample may be carry-over from other donors' samples. The material was cultured CD8+ T cells from PBMCs, obtained from culture after CMV antigen stimulation. The V call is TRBV19, the J call TRBJ2-2, with 8 positions matching TRBD1. The CDR3: CASSLPDRALFF. In nucleotides, the CDR3 is TGTGCCAGTAGTTTACCGGACAGGGCGCTGTTTTTT.